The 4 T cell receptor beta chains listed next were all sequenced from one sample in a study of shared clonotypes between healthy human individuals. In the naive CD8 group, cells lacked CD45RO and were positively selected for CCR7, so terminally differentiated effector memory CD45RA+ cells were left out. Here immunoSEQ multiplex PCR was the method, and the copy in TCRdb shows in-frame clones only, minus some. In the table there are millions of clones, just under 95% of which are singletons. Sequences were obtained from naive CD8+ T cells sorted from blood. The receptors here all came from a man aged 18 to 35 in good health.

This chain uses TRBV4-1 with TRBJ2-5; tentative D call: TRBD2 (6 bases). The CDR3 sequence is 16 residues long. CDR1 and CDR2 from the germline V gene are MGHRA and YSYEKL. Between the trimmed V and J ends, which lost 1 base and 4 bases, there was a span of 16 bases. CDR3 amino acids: CASSQGDVGGAETQYF. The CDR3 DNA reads TGCGCCAGCAGCCAAGGTGATGTTGGCGGGGCAGAGACCCAGTACTTC.

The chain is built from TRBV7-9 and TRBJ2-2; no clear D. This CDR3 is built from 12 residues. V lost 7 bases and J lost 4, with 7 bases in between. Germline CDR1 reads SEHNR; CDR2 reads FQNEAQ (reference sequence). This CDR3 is CASITGTGELFF. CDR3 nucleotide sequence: TGTGCCAGCATCACGGGCACCGGGGAGCTGTTTTTT.

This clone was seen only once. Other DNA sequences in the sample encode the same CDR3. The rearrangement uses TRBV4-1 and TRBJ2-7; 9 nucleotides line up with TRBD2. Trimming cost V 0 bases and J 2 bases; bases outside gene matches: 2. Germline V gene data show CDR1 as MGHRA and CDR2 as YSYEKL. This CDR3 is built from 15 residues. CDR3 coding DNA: TGCGCCAGCAGCCAAGACCCTAGCGGGACCTACGAGCAGTACTTC. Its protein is CASSQDPSGTYEQYF.

CDR3 amino acids: CASRVQGSGELFF. Written as DNA, the CDR3 is TGTGCCAGCAGGGTACAGGGCTCCGGGGAGCTGTTTTTT. The chain is built from TRBV28 and TRBJ2-2; TRBD1 is a possible D gene (6 bases). V lost 6 bases, J lost 6 bases, and 11 bases lay in between. Germline CDR1 is MDHEN and CDR2 is SYDVKM. The length of the CDR3 is 13 residues.